Each of the 26 T cell receptor beta chains below was sequenced from the same sample in a study of cytomegalovirus exposure and HLA in healthy donors. 60 Vbeta and 13 Jbeta primers were used in PCR. This table comes from immunoSEQ multiplex PCR, and its TCRdb copy is limited to in-frame clones, with some not included. The data contain over 95,000 clones, about 68% of them singletons. The material sequenced was PBMCs. These receptors originate from a woman between 40 and 50 years old in good health and CMV-seropositive.

The chain joins TRBV30 to TRBJ1-1; TRBD1 aligns across 8 bases. Germline values: CDR1 GTSNPN, CDR2 SVGIG (reference sequence). The CDR3 totals 12 residues. The V segment lost 5 bases and the J segment 6 bases; nucleotides outside the gene matches: 5. CDR3 residues: CAWDRGVAEAFF. DNA for the CDR3: TGTGCCTGGGACAGGGGCGTCGCTGAAGCTTTCTTT.

This chain joins TRBV9 and TRBJ2-7, with TRBD1 identical over 8 bases. J lost 0 bases, V lost 4 bases, and 6 bases had no gene match. The CDR3 covers 15 residues. CDR1 SGDLS and CDR2 YYNGEE come from the germline V gene. In DNA form, the CDR3 reads TGTGCCAGCAGCCAAACAGGGGGGCTCTCCTACGAGCAGTACTTC. Protein sequence: CASSQTGGLSYEQYF. Looking up the rest from reference TRBV9 and TRBJ2-7 gives the full variable domain: DSGVTQTPKHLITATGQRVTLRCSPRSGDLSVYWYQQSLDQGLQFLIQYYNGEERAKGNILERFSAQQFPDLHSELNLSSLELGDSALYFCASSQTGGLSYEQYFGPGTRLTVT.

This clone showed up just a few times. V and J are TRBV9 and TRBJ2-1, with 11 bases lining up with TRBD2. The CDR3 consists of 19 residues. V shed 6 bases and J 1 base; nucleotides not matched to a gene: 15. Germline values: CDR1 SGDLS, CDR2 YYNGEE. The CDR3 region is CASTSLAGGPRSSYNEQFF. The CDR3, as DNA: TGTGCCAGCACGTCCCTAGCGGGGGGCCCGAGGAGTTCCTACAATGAGCAGTTCTTC.

This chain joins TRBV5-5 and TRBJ1-3; D unresolved. With 5 bases removed from V and 1 base from J, the gap between germline ends came to 13 bases. The V gene's germline CDR1 is SGHKS and CDR2 YYEKEE (reference sequence). The length of the CDR3 is 15 residues. The CDR3 DNA reads as TGTGCCAGCAGTCAGAACCGGGTATCTGGAAACACCATATATTTT. Protein sequence: CASSQNRVSGNTIYF.

The chain combines TRBV7-6 with TRBJ2-3; the D gene is possibly TRBD2 (5 bases). Germline V gives CDR1 SGHVS, CDR2 FNYEAQ. Trimming left V 4 bases short and J 5 bases short, with 16 bases between. The CDR3 contains 15 residues. This CDR3 is CASSSRSALLDTQYF. CDR3 in DNA: TGTGCCAGCAGCTCACGTAGCGCTCTCTTAGATACGCAGTATTTT.

The rearrangement links TRBV7-9 to TRBJ1-3; 11 nucleotides match TRBD1. Germline V gives CDR1 SEHNR, CDR2 FQNEAQ (reference sequence). V was clipped by 2 bases and J by 1 base; unmatched bases: 7. CDR3 length: 18 amino acids. The CDR3 bases are TGTGCCAGCAGCTTACCTGGACAGGGGGCTCGATCTGGAAACACCATATATTTT. Its translation is CASSLPGQGARSGNTIYF.

The chain carries TRBV30 and TRBJ2-7; TRBD2 matches 8 bases. CDR1 is GTSNPN, CDR2 SVGIG, per germline (reference sequence). The CDR3 consists of 17 residues. V shed 1 base, J shed 5 bases, and the junction held 16 bases outside the gene matches. The CDR3 region is CAWSGGRTAGGGNEQYF. CDR3 in DNA: TGTGCCTGGAGTGGGGGTCGAACGGCGGGAGGTGGCAACGAGCAGTACTTC.

The chain recombines TRBV6-1 with TRBJ2-5, with 9 positions matching TRBD1. Matching the DNA end better, TRBJ2-7 makes the J call doubtful. The V gene's germline CDR1 is MNHNS and CDR2 SASEGT. CDR3 length: 15 residues. Here the CDR3 DNA reads TGTGCCAGCAGTCCTCAAGACAGGGGGAACTACGAGCAGTACTTC. Its protein is CASSPQDRGNYEQYF.

As regards this clone: At one end the junction does not follow the germline gene, possibly because of a read error. The DNA for the CDR3 is TGCGCCAGCAGCCAAGAACGATCTAGCACACATACGCAGTATTTT. It yields the protein CASSQERSSTHTQYF. The gene calls are TRBV4-3 and TRBJ2-3; perhaps TRBD2 as D (5 bases). CDR1 and CDR2 (germline): LGHNA, YSLEER. The CDR3 consists of 15 residues.

This clone was observed a handful of times. The V call is TRBV7-9, the J call TRBJ1-5; no definite D call. Per germline, CDR1 SEHNR and CDR2 FQNEAQ (reference sequence). V was shortened by 7 bases and J by 5 bases, with 12 bases between the two germline ends. The CDR3 loop spans 13 amino acids. CDR3 bases: TGTGCCAGCACCCGACACCCAGATCAGCCCCAGCATTTT. This sequence encodes CASTRHPDQPQHF.

This clone was observed a few times. This chain uses TRBV6-5 with TRBJ1-5; the match to TRBD1 covers 8 bases. V lost 5 bases, J lost 6 bases, and 9 bases stayed unmatched. CDR3 length: 15 amino acids. Germline loops: CDR1 MNHEY, CDR2 SVGAGI. The CDR3 region has the DNA TGTGCCAGCAGTGCTGCAGGGGGCGTGACTCAGCCCCAGCATTTT. It codes for CASSAAGGVTQPQHF.

In this sample, this clone turned up a few times. The rearrangement joins TRBV19 to TRBJ2-7, with 9 nucleotides matching TRBD2. V lost 7 bases and J lost 4; bases outside the gene matches: 5. In germline, CDR1 is LNHDA, CDR2 SQIVND (reference sequence). The length of the CDR3 is 13 residues. CDR3 nucleotides: TGTGCCAGTACCCCTAGCGGGAAATACGAGCAGTACTTC. It specifies CASTPSGKYEQYF.

The chain combines TRBV27 with TRBJ2-2; perhaps TRBD1 as D (7 bases). V was shortened by 5 bases and J by 8 bases, with 18 bases between the two germline ends. The CDR3 totals 15 residues. Germline CDR1 is MNHEY and CDR2 is SMNVEV (reference sequence). The CDR3 sequence: CASSEAQGGRGELFF. The CDR3 DNA reads as TGTGCCAGCAGTGAGGCGCAGGGGGGCAGGGGGGAGCTGTTTTTT.

This clone was observed a handful of times. The CDR3 sequence: CASSKQRNTEAFF. In DNA, the CDR3 is TGTGCCAGCAGCAAACAGAGGAACACTGAAGCTTTCTTT. The chain carries TRBV14 and TRBJ1-1; D remains unclear. The V and J ends lost 5 bases and 1 base respectively, with 8 bases between them. Germline CDR1 and CDR2: SGHDN and FVKESK. This CDR3 has 13 residues.

The chain couples TRBV15 to TRBJ2-1; TRBD2 might be the D (6 bases). The CDR3 extends over 15 amino acids. The V and J ends lost 1 base and 4 bases respectively, with 11 bases between them. Germline V CDR1 and CDR2: LNHNV, YYDKDF (reference sequence). The CDR3 is CATSRATREYNEQFF. CDR3 in DNA: TGTGCCACCAGCAGAGCGACTAGGGAATACAATGAGCAGTTCTTC.

The J gene is TRBJ1-1, the V gene TRBV19, with D tentatively TRBD1 (5 bases). CDR3 length: 14 residues. Per the germline V gene, CDR1 is LNHDA and CDR2 is SQIVND (reference sequence). Trimming stripped 6 bases from V and 1 base from J, with 12 bases between. The CDR3 DNA sequence: TGTGCCAGTAGCACCCGGGGGAGGAACACTGAAGCTTTCTTT. Amino acids: CASSTRGRNTEAFF.

This chain connects TRBV28 to TRBJ2-1; weak D call: TRBD2 (5 bases). This CDR3 contains 17 residues. With 4 bases removed from V and 0 bases from J, the gap between germline ends came to 16 bases. Germline CDR1 and CDR2: MDHEN and SYDVKM. The chain's CDR3 is CASSSPSGRASYNEQFF. The DNA of the CDR3 is TGTGCCAGCAGTTCCCCCAGCGGCAGAGCCTCCTACAATGAGCAGTTCTTC.

This clone was seen more than once but under ten times. The chain is built from TRBV6-4 and TRBJ2-6; TRBD2 aligns across 7 bases. The CDR3 is 17 amino acids. Germline-derived CDR1 and CDR2 are MRHNA and SNTAGT. Trimming removed 0 bases from V and 3 bases from J; junction bases left unmatched: 5. The CDR3 loop is CASSDSGTGGGANVLTF. CDR3 in DNA: TGTGCCAGCAGTGACTCCGGGACGGGAGGTGGGGCCAACGTCCTGACTTTC.

The chain uses TRBV7-6 and TRBJ1-4, with 7 bases aligning to TRBD1. CDR3 size: 19 residues. V lost 3 bases, J lost 6 bases, and 19 bases stayed unmatched. Germline V gene sequence: CDR1 SGHVS, CDR2 FNYEAQ. The CDR3 nucleotides are TGTGCCAGCAGCTTCAACCCGACAGGGACCCTATCCTCCGATGAAAAACTGTTTTTT. As protein: CASSFNPTGTLSSDEKLFF.

The chain recombines TRBV19 with TRBJ2-1; TRBD2 agrees at 11 bases. The germline gives CDR1 LNHDA, CDR2 SQIVND (reference sequence). This CDR3 is 15 amino acids long. The V segment lost 5 bases and the J segment 9 bases; nucleotides outside the gene matches: 9. CDR3 nucleotide sequence: TGTGCCAGTAGTGTCACTAGCGGGAGAGGGGGTGAGCAGTTCTTC. Its protein is CASSVTSGRGGEQFF.

The chain carries TRBV19 and TRBJ2-1; 7 bases fit TRBD2. Germline values: CDR1 LNHDA, CDR2 SQIVND (reference sequence). With V trimmed by 5 bases and J by 0 bases, 16 bases remained unmatched. This CDR3 has 19 residues. CDR3 in amino acids: CASSFPRAGYRVSYNEQFF. The CDR3 nucleotides are TGTGCCAGTAGTTTTCCCAGAGCGGGATATCGAGTCTCCTACAATGAGCAGTTCTTC.

The chain recombines TRBV11-3 with TRBJ2-3; possible D gene TRBD2, 6 bases. The V end was cut by 2 bases, the J end by 6 bases, with 9 bases between. Germline V gene lookup returns CDR1 SGHNT and CDR2 YENEEA. This CDR3 is 13 amino acids long. CDR3 bases: TGTGCCAGCAGCTTAACCCTAGCGGATACGCAGTATTTT. Encoded protein: CASSLTLADTQYF.

In this sample, this clone turned up once. The chain combines TRBV14 with TRBJ2-7, with D possibly being TRBD1 (6 bases). Looked up from germline, CDR1 is SGHDN and CDR2 is FVKESK. The CDR3 is 19 amino acids. V was clipped by 1 base and J by 3 bases, with 25 bases between them. The CDR3: CASSQGFSYKGESHYEQYF. CDR3 in DNA: TGTGCCAGCAGCCAAGGTTTCTCATACAAGGGGGAATCACACTACGAGCAGTACTTC.

CDR3 loop: CASSQWTGGSYEQYF. The CDR3 DNA is TGCGCCAGCAGCCAATGGACAGGGGGATCCTACGAGCAGTACTTC. The V gene is TRBV4-3, the J gene TRBJ2-7; 10 bases line up with TRBD1. V shed 2 bases, J shed 1 base, and the junction held 2 bases outside the gene matches. The CDR3 covers 15 residues. Germline V CDR1 and CDR2: LGHNA, YSLEER.

For this clone: A read error may account for a junction end that differs from germline. The rearrangement links TRBV6-6 to TRBJ2-2; 7 positions agree with TRBD1. Germline V gene data show CDR1 as MNHNY and CDR2 as SVGAGI (reference sequence). This CDR3 has 14 amino acids. CDR3 residues: CASSATGTTGELLF. In DNA, the CDR3 is TGTGCCAGCAGTGCGACAGGGACCACCGGGGAGCTGCTTTTT.

This clone was recorded many times. The chain recombines TRBV2 with TRBJ1-1; a possible D gene is TRBD1 (6 bases). V lost 5 bases, J lost 0 bases, and 13 bases lay in between. This CDR3 contains 15 residues. CDR1 is SNHLY and CDR2 is FYNNEI in the germline V gene. The CDR3 spells CASSPQGGLNTEAFF. As DNA, the CDR3 is TGTGCCAGCAGTCCACAGGGCGGGCTGAACACTGAAGCTTTCTTT. Based on the CDR3 plus reference TRBV2 and TRBJ1-1, the full variable domain is EPEVTQTPSHQVTQMGQEVILRCVPISNHLYFYWYRQILGQKVEFLVSFYNNEISEKSEIFDDQFSVERPDGSNFTLKIRSTKLEDSAMYFCASSPQGGLNTEAFFGQGTRLTVV.